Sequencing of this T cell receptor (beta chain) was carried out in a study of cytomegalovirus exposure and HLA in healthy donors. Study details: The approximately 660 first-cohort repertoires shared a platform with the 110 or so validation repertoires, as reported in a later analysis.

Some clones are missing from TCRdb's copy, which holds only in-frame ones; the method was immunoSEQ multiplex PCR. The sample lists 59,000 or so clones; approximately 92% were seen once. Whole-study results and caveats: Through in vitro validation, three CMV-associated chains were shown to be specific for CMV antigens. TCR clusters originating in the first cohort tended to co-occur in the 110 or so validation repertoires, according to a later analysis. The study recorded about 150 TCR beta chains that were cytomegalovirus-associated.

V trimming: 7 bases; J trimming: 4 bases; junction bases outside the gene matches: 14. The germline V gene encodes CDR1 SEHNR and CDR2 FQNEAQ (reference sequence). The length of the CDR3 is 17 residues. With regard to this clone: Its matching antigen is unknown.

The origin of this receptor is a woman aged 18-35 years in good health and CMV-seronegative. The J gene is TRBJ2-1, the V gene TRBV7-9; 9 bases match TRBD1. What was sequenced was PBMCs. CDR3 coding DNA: TGTGCCAGCAATCCCCCCCCCAGGGACAGGGCATACAATGAGCAGTTCTTC. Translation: CASNPPPRDRAYNEQFF.